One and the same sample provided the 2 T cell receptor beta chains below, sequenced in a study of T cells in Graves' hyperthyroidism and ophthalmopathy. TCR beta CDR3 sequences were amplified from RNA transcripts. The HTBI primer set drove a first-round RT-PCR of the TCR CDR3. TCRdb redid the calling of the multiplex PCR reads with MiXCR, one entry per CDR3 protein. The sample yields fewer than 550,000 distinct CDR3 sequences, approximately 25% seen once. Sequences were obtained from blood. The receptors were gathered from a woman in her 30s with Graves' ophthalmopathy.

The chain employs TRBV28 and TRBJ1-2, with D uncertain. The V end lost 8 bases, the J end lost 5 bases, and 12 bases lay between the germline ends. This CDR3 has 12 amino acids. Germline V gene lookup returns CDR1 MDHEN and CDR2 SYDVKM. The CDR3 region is CASGGPRYGYTF. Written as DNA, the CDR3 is TGTGCCAGCGGCGGCCCCCGATATGGCTACACCTTC.

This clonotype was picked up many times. In DNA form, the CDR3 reads TGCGCCAGCAGCCCAGGGGAAGGGGTCGGCTATGGCTACACCTTC. It encodes CASSPGEGVGYGYTF. The V gene is TRBV4-1, the J gene TRBJ1-2, with D maybe TRBD1 (6 bases). The CDR3 covers 15 residues. Germline CDR1 is MGHRA and CDR2 is YSYEKL. V shed 4 bases and J shed 4 bases, with 16 bases lying between them.